The TCR beta chain described here comes from a study of immune evolution from preneoplasia to lung adenocarcinoma. Method: immunoSEQ multiplex PCR; TCRdb's copy keeps in-frame clones and lacks some. Of 4,500 or so clones listed, 65% to 80% are singletons. Study-level results: Clonality was highest in normal lung, lower in later-stage lesions apparently. Normal lung had the highest top T cell clone frequencies.

Concerning this clone itself: Antigen specificity is unknown.

Resections took place in Japan or China from about 2013 to 2017. Nucleic acids came from premalignant or tumor cells enriched by macro-dissection. Between the trimmed V and J ends, which lost 1 base and 6 bases, there was a span of 8 bases. The CDR3 length is 13 residues. Per germline, CDR1 SEHNR and CDR2 FQNEAQ (reference sequence). Sequenced sample: FFPE invasive lung adenocarcinoma tissue. The chain joins TRBV7-9 to TRBJ2-3; perhaps TRBD2 as D (6 bases). The clonotype comes from a person aged 70 to 85 with invasive lung adenocarcinoma. Some clones in this sample may be carry-over from other donors' samples. In DNA, the CDR3 is TGTGCCAGCAGCTTAGACGCGGGGGATACGCAGTATTTT. Its translation is CASSLDAGDTQYF.